Following are 4 T cell receptor beta chains from one sample sequenced in a study of vaccination effects on CD4 cells after COVID-19. Their specific antigens are unknown. Some clones are missing from TCRdb's copy, which holds only in-frame ones; the method was immunoSEQ multiplex PCR. The data show more than 50,000 clones, with approximately 80% seen just once and approximately 3% held by the top ten. Cultured cells yielded isolated CD4+ T cells after approximately nine days. The source material was CD4+ T cells from PBMCs cultured without peptide, sampled before COVID-19 vaccination. The receptors were gathered from a human donor who received a COVID-19 vaccine.

J is TRBJ1-3 and V is TRBV5-5; no clear D. CDR3 size: 13 residues. Trimming took 0 bases from V and 8 from J, leaving 9 bases between them. Germline V gene lookup returns CDR1 SGHKS and CDR2 YYEKEE (reference sequence). The CDR3 DNA reads as TGTGCCAGCAGCTTGGTGGGAGGCGACACCATATATTTT. Its translation: CASSLVGGDTIYF.

Only one count was recorded for this clone. The chain couples TRBV12-5 to TRBJ2-6; possible D gene TRBD2, 6 bases. The CDR3 has 18 amino acids. V was trimmed by 6 bases and J by 0 bases, leaving 18 bases between them. In germline, CDR1 is LGHNT, CDR2 FRNRAP. Written as DNA, the CDR3 is TGTGCTAGTGGAATTATCCGGGACGGGAGCTCTGGGGCCAACGTCCTGACTTTC. It translates to CASGIIRDGSSGANVLTF.

The chain is built from TRBV12-3 or TRBV12-4 and TRBJ1-2; D not resolved. V lost 0 bases and J lost 4, with 6 bases in between. The CDR3 runs 13 residues. Written as DNA, the CDR3 is TGTGCCAGCAGTTTAGCCGTTACCTATGGCTACACCTTC. Protein sequence: CASSLAVTYGYTF.

The gene calls are TRBV30 and TRBJ1-6; D is undetermined. The CDR3 runs 13 residues. V dropped 0 bases and J dropped 8 bases, with 8 bases sitting between them. Germline lookup yields CDR1 GTSNPN and CDR2 SVGIG (reference sequence). The CDR3 here is CAWSVPPYSPLHF. In nucleotides, the CDR3 is TGTGCCTGGAGTGTGCCCCCCTATTCACCCCTCCACTTT. The entire variable domain, with the rest obtained from reference TRBV30 and TRBJ1-6, is as follows: SQTIHQWPATLVQPVGSPLSLECTVEGTSNPNLYWYRQAAGRGLQLLFYSVGIGQISSEVPQNLSASRPQDRQFILSSKKLLLSDSGFYLCAWSVPPYSPLHFGNGTRLTVT.